One and the same sample provided the 5 T cell receptor beta chains below, sequenced in a study of vaccination effects on CD4 cells after COVID-19. The antigens these receptors bind are not known. With the ViraFEST assay, the study expanded antigen-specific CD4+ T cells using viral peptide pools, then sequenced them. Isolating CD4+ T cells followed ten to eleven days of culture. The study found no prior SARS-CoV-2 infection in the vaccine recipients, who tested negative for nucleocapsid antibodies. Only in-frame clones appear in the TCRdb table, and some are missing; sequencing was by immunoSEQ multiplex PCR. The data show approximately 44,000 clones, under 85% seen once. Sample: CD4+ T cells from PBMCs cultured with HCoV-NL63 spike peptides, taken before COVID-19 vaccination. Receptors originate from a human donor who received a COVID-19 vaccine.

The chain couples TRBV5-1 to TRBJ2-3, with TRBD1 matching over 7 bases. Germline V gene sequence: CDR1 SGHRS, CDR2 YFSETQ. J was trimmed by 6 bases and V by 4 bases; bases with no gene match: 8. The CDR3 spans 14 residues. This chain's CDR3 is CASSLGQPMDTQYF. Here the CDR3 DNA reads TGCGCCAGCAGCCTGGGACAGCCGATGGATACGCAGTATTTT.

The chain employs TRBV7-2 and TRBJ1-4, with D maybe TRBD1 (5 bases). CDR1 is SGHTA and CDR2 is FQGNSA in the germline V gene. The CDR3 contains 14 residues. V gave up 1 base and J gave up 8 bases, with 11 bases separating them. CDR3 coding DNA: TGTGCCAGCAGCTTAGGGGGGGTCGGGGAAAAACTGTTTTTT. It specifies CASSLGGVGEKLFF.

There are a few counts of this clone. The chain is built from TRBV18 and TRBJ2-7; 8 positions agree with TRBD1. Trimming cost V 6 bases and J 2 bases; bases outside gene matches: 6. CDR3 length: 14 residues. Germline assignment: CDR1 KGHSH and CDR2 LQKENI. CDR3 amino acids: CASSSGRGPYEQYV. CDR3 DNA: TGTGCCAGCTCGTCCGGCAGGGGGCCCTACGAGCAGTACGTC.

The rearrangement uses TRBV12-3 or TRBV12-4 and TRBJ1-5; D remains unclear. The CDR3 loop spans 13 amino acids. Trimming took 6 bases from V and 3 from J, leaving 9 bases between them. CDR3 loop: CASSLSYNQPQHF. The CDR3 coding sequence is TGTGCCAGCAGCCTAAGCTACAATCAGCCCCAGCATTTT.

The chain joins TRBV27 to TRBJ2-3; 8 nucleotides align to TRBD2. V lost 3 bases, J lost 15 bases, and 8 bases stayed unmatched. CDR3 size: 12 residues. CDR1 is MNHEY and CDR2 is SMNVEV in the germline V gene (reference sequence). The CDR3 DNA follows: TGTGCCAGCAGTTTCCGGGGGGGTGGTTTATATTTT. It specifies CASSFRGGGLYF.